This TCR beta chain came from a study of shared clonotypes between healthy human individuals (dated by TCRdb to 2019 to 2021). Background on the whole study: A few men and two women, aged 18 to 49 years, made up the cohort. For each donor, three plates each were used for CD4 naive and CD4 memory, two plates were used for CD8 naive, and one plate was used for CD8 memory. Blood TCR repertoires of a handful of healthy adults were deeply sequenced to estimate repertoire size and the extent of clonotype sharing between individuals. To increase sequencing depth and limit assay-specific biases, TCR repertoire library preparation and sequencing were carried out by different laboratories using diverse techniques. Leukapheresis yielded between about 0.9 and 9.5 billion PBMCs per donor.

Beyond this particular receptor, the publication reports: Sampling was restricted to blood, and TCR repertoires in tissues likely differ from the TCR repertoires found in blood. Estimated clonotype richness was generally larger for naive than for memory subsets. Around 5% of naive CD4, around 3.5% of naive CD8, about 2.5% of memory CD4, and less than 0.45% of memory CD8 clonotypes were shared across several donors. Incomplete sequencing was indicated by rarefaction of sorted-subset datasets, despite the large sequencing depth. Because the study included only a small number of donors, the genetic and exposure-history diversity represented was limited. Compared with non-shared clonotypes, the clonotypes found in all four sorted-subset donors had higher generation probabilities. Pairwise subsampling led to the expectation that sequencing depth would affect the degree of clonotype sharing among donors.

Donors were healthy HIV-negative adults with no recently reported acute infections or vaccinations. Every donor was a Caucasian adult living in Nashville, Tennessee, USA. CD4+ T cells were enriched through magnetic negative selection, after which naive cells were positively selected on CD45RA and the remaining negative fraction served as the memory subset. Blood was obtained by leukapheresis, after which PBMCs were separated by Ficoll-Histopaque density gradient centrifugation and cryopreserved in liquid nitrogen vapor phase. Analytical flow cytometry was used to check the purity and quantity of each magnetically sorted T cell population. Each sorted fraction had its genomic DNA isolated and then quantified by UV absorbance on a Nanodrop 2000c. About this clone: It lacks a known antigen. Within one base of it there is no much larger clone, and no base qualities were kept.

TCR CDR3 regions were amplified from genomic DNA by multiplex PCR using the deep immunoSEQ assay. Extracted genomic DNA from each cell subset was distributed evenly across all wells of several immunoSEQ 96-well plates, and each plate was treated as a replicate. For sorted subsets, around 200 ng genomic DNA, equal to 25,000 to 35,000 T cell genomes, was loaded into each replicate PCR. The purified libraries were quantified using a Qubit 3.0 fluorometer, sized with a Bioanalyzer 2100, and then quantified again using the KAPA Library Quantification kit. Each immunoSEQ 96-well plate was sequenced on its own single-read 150-cycle Illumina NextSeq 550 flow cell. Per the original workflow: Because the immunoSEQ output held only junctional sequences and lacked quality scores, the filtering could not match the filtering applied to full-length reads. Sequences were annotated with PyIR, a Python wrapper for IgBLAST v1.9, using IMGT germline references to assign V/J genes and CDR3. Reads with weak V/J assignments (E-value above 1e-6), missing CDR3, stop codons, out-of-frame junctions, or ambiguous translated residues were removed. V3J clonotypes were defined as sequences sharing the same inferred V gene, J gene, and CDR3 amino acid sequence. Percentage overlap between repertoires was calculated by dividing the number of shared unique clonotypes by the size of the smaller repertoire. Three approaches were used to assess repertoire richness: RTK rarefaction, the Chao1 estimator, and Recon v2.1 estimates of unobserved clonotypes. For all TCRbeta clonotypes obtained by the gDNA method from four donors, generation probabilities were computed with OLGA. Imported from immuneACCESS, the table was reduced by TCRdb to in-frame sequences with V and J called. These copies leave out some clones; in studies compared against another copy, an unresolved V gene accounts for under half, and the cause of the remainder is not known. V and J calls plus clone size are reproduced from that table; the DNA served to infer D and trimming. This sample comprises 2 million to 2.5 million clones, 80% to 95% of them detected only once. The top ten clones comprise more than 0.35% of the sample.

The trim is 1 base for V and 1 base for J, with a gap of 9 bases between the germline ends. From a lookup of the germline V gene, CDR1 and CDR2 are SGHTA and FQGNSA. The cysteine opens and the phenylalanine closes a CDR3 of 15 amino acids. CDR3 DNA is the only sequence kept; it has 45 bases, read in frame from the first base. The sample was naive CD4+ T cells from PBMCs. This specimen's cell subset or site label, per the study, means: CD45RA+ positively selected. The sequence derives from a man younger than 30 in good health. Some clones in this sample may be carry-over from other donors' samples. The chain is encoded by TRBV7-2 joined to TRBJ2-3; possibly the D gene is TRBD1, per 5 matching bases. The nucleotide sequence is TGTGCCAGCAGCTTAGTCAGGGTCGGCACAGATACGCAGTATTTT. It translates to CASSLVRVGTDTQYF. Outside the CDR3, residues come from the reference TRBV7-2 and TRBJ2-3 proteins, so the full variable domain is: GAGVSQSPSNKVTEKGKDVELRCDPISGHTALYWYRQSLGQGLEFLIYFQGNSAPDKSGLPSDRFSAERTGGSVSTLTIQRTQQEDSAVYLCASSLVRVGTDTQYFGPGTRLTVL.